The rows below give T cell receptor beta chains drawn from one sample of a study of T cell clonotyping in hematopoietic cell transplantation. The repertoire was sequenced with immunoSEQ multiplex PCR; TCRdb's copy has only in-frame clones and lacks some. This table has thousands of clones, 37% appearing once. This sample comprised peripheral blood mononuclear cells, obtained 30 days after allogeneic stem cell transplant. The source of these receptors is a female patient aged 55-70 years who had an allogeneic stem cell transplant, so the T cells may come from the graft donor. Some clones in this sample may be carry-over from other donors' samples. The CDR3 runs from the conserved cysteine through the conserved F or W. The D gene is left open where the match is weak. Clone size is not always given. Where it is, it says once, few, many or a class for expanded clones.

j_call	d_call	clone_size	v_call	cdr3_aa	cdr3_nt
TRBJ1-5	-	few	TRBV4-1	CASSQEGGRQNQPQHF	TGCGCCAGCAGCCAAGAAGGGGGGAGACAAAATCAGCCCCAGCATTTT
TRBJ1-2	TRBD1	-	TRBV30	CAWRKQGDYGYTF	TGTGCCTGGAGAAAGCAGGGGGACTATGGCTACACCTTC
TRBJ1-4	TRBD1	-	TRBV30	CAWEAGTGFLNEKLFF	TGTGCCTGGGAAGCCGGGACAGGGTTTCTAAATGAAAAACTGTTTTTT
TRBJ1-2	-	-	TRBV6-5	CASSRGGLDYGYTF	TGTGCCAGCAGCCGGGGAGGGCTCGACTATGGCTACACCTTC
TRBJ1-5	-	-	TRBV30	CAWSARGGNQPQHF	TGTGCCTGGAGTGCCAGAGGAGGTAATCAGCCCCAGCATTTT
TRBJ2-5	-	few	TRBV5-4	CASSLAGVQETQYF	TGTGCCAGCAGCTTGGCCGGTGTACAAGAGACCCAGTACTTC
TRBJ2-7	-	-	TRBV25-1	CASSPLEEGVQGYEQYF	TGTGCCAGCAGTCCCCTCGAAGAGGGGGTCCAGGGTTACGAGCAGTACTTC
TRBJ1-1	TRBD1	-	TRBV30	CAWMAGGPEAFF	TGTGCCTGGATGGCAGGGGGCCCTGAAGCTTTCTTT
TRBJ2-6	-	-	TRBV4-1	CASSDSIEPQSRANVLTF	TGCGCCAGCAGCGACTCAATCGAACCACAAAGTCGGGCCAACGTCCTGACTTTC
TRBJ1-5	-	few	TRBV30	CAWNAGDQPQHF	TGTGCCTGGAACGCAGGGGATCAGCCCCAGCATTTT
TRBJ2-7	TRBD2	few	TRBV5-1	CASSLVRGKYEQYF	TGCGCCAGCAGCTTGGTGCGGGGGAAATACGAGCAGTACTTC
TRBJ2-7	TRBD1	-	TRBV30	CAGSDRGYEQYF	TGTGCCGGGTCGGACAGGGGCTATGAGCAGTACTTC
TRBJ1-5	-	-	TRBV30	CAWSGGSRQPQHF	TGTGCCTGGAGTGGGGGGAGTAGGCAGCCCCAGCATTTT
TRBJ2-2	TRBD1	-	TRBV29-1	CSVEVRDRNTGELFF	TGCAGCGTTGAAGTCCGGGACAGGAACACCGGGGAGCTGTTTTTT
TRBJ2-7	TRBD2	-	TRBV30	CAWSPGLGDYEQYF	TGCGCCTGGAGCCCGGGACTAGGGGACTACGAGCAGTACTTC
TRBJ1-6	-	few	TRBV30	CAWAPLGSPLHF	TGTGCCTGGGCGCCCCTCGGGTCACCCCTCCACTTT
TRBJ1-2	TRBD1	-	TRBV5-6	CASSSGTVYGYTF	TGTGCCAGCAGCTCCGGGACAGTCTATGGCTACACCTTC
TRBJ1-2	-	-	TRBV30	CAWSLQSNGYTF	TGTGCCTGGAGTTTACAGAGTAATGGCTACACCTTC
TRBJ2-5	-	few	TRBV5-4	CASSLPDRWLYQETQYF	TGTGCCAGCAGTCTACCCGACAGGTGGCTTTACCAAGAGACCCAGTACTTC
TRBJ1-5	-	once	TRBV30	CAWSRDISNQPQHF	TGTGCCTGGAGCCGGGACATTTCCAATCAGCCCCAGCATTTT
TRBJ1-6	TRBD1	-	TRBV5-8	CASSLGDRGQSPLHF	TGTGCCAGCAGCTTGGGTGACAGGGGGCAATCACCCCTCCACTTT
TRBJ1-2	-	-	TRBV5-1	CASSLAQPGGEGYTF	TGCGCCAGCAGCTTGGCCCAGCCAGGAGGGGAGGGCTACACCTTC
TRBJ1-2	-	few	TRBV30	CAWSVGDGYTF	TGTGCCTGGAGTGTCGGGGACGGCTACACCTTC
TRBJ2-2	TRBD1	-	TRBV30	CAWGTGTGDTGELFF	TGTGCCTGGGGTACTGGGACAGGGGATACCGGGGAGCTGTTTTTT
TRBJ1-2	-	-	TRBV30	CAWSVSPFQYGYTF	TGTGCCTGGAGTGTGTCCCCCTTCCAATATGGCTACACCTTC
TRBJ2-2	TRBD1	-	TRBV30	CAWSEGGQANTGELFF	TGTGCCTGGAGTGAGGGGGGACAGGCGAACACCGGGGAGCTGTTTTTT
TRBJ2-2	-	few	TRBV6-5	CASSYSMGSGELFF	TGTGCCAGCAGTTACTCGATGGGTTCCGGGGAGCTGTTTTTT
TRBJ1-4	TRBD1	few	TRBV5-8	CASSPPGQGGEKLFF	TGTGCCAGCAGTCCTCCGGGACAGGGGGGAGAAAAACTGTTTTTT
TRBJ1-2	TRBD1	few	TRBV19	CASSTRQGAPGYTF	TGTGCCAGTAGTACTCGACAGGGGGCGCCCGGCTACACCTTC
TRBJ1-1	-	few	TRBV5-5	CASSLEPNTEAFF	TGTGCCAGCAGCTTAGAGCCGAACACTGAAGCTTTCTTT
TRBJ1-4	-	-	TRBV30	CAWSVTGGEEKLFF	TGTGCCTGGAGTGTAACCGGGGGCGAAGAAAAACTGTTTTTT
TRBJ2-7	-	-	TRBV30	CASHAISYEQYF	TGTGCCTCCCACGCTATCTCCTACGAGCAGTACTTC
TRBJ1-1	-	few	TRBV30	CAWSARVSGEAFF	TGTGCCTGGAGCGCACGTGTTTCTGGTGAAGCTTTCTTT
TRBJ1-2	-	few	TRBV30	CAWNTSPGALTF	TGTGCCTGGAACACCTCCCCTGGGGCTCTCACCTTC
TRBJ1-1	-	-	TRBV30	CAWGESTEAFF	TGTGCCTGGGGGGAGAGCACTGAAGCTTTCTTT
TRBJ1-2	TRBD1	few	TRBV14	CASSQKGTGNYGYTF	TGTGCCAGCAGCCAAAAGGGGACAGGGAACTATGGCTACACCTTC
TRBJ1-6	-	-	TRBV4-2	CASSQDGLGQIYNSPLHF	TGTGCCAGCAGCCAAGATGGCCTCGGACAGATCTATAATTCACCCCTCCACTTT
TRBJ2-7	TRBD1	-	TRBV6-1	CASGDGQGASEQYF	TGTGCCAGCGGGGACGGACAGGGGGCATCCGAGCAGTACTTC
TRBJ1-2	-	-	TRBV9	CASSESGGRPYTF	TGTGCCAGCAGCGAATCGGGGGGTCGGCCCTACACCTTC
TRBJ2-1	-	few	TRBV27	CASSFWRPEKYNEQFF	TGTGCCAGCAGTTTTTGGCGGCCTGAGAAATACAATGAGCAGTTCTTC
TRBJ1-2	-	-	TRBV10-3	CAISSPGQSYGYTF	TGTGCCATCAGTAGCCCGGGCCAGTCGTATGGCTACACCTTC
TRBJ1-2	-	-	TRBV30	CAWIRPRLGYTF	TGTGCCTGGATTAGACCCCGGCTTGGCTACACCTTC
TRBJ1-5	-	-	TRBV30	CAWSVLGDSNQPQHF	TGTGCCTGGAGTGTACTAGGGGATAGCAATCAGCCCCAGCATTTT
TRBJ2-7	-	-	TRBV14	CASSQDIVQEGSREQYF	TGTGCCAGCAGCCAAGATATAGTGCAGGAGGGGAGTCGCGAGCAGTACTTC
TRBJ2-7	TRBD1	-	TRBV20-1	CSSGQGHEQYF	TGCAGTAGCGGACAGGGCCACGAGCAGTACTTC
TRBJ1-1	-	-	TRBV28	CASSLLTVQTEAFF	TGTGCCAGCAGTTTATTGACAGTTCAAACTGAAGCTTTCTTT
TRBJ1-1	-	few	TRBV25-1	CASFREAEAFF	TGTGCCAGCTTCCGAGAGGCTGAAGCTTTCTTT
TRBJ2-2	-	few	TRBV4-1	CASSQGSWNTGELFF	TGCGCCAGCAGCCAGGGATCGTGGAACACCGGGGAGCTGTTTTTT
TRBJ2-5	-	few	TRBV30	CACTMGSQETQYF	TGTGCCTGCACGATGGGTAGTCAAGAGACCCAGTACTTC
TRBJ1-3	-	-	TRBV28	CASSLGIGNTIYF	TGTGCCAGCAGTCTGGGGATTGGAAACACCATATATTTT
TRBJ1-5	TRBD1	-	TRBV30	CAWTLQGGNQPQHF	TGTGCCTGGACTCTTCAGGGGGGTAACCAGCCCCAGCATTTT
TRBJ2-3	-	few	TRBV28	CATLYTDTQYF	TGTGCCACCCTATACACAGATACGCAGTATTTT
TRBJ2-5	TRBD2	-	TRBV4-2	CASSPGLADLQETQYF	TGTGCCAGCAGCCCTGGACTAGCGGACCTCCAAGAGACCCAGTACTTC
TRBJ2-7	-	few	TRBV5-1	CASSLGNAAGDEQYF	TGCGCCAGCAGCTTAGGGAATGCGGCGGGTGACGAGCAGTACTTC
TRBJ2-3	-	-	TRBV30	CAWSVGLAPDTQYF	TGTGCCTGGAGTGTTGGGCTAGCACCAGATACGCAGTATTTT
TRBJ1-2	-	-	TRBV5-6	CASSLPRTADYGYTF	TGTGCCAGCAGCTTGCCCCGGACGGCTGACTATGGCTACACCTTC
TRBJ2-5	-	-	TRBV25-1	CASSDPVPEETQYF	TGTGCCAGCAGTGACCCCGTCCCCGAAGAGACCCAGTACTTC
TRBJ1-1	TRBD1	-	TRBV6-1	CASSLTGDGEAFF	TGTGCCAGCAGTTTAACAGGGGATGGTGAAGCTTTCTTT
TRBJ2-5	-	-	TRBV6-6	CASSATRSETQYF	TGTGCCAGCAGTGCCACTAGGTCCGAGACCCAGTACTTC